Shown below are 27 T cell receptor beta chains from a single sample sequenced in a study of T cells after yellow fever vaccination. Each CDR3 protein gets one entry after TCRdb re-called the 5' RACE reads with MiXCR. In the table there are over 20,000 distinct CDR3 sequences, 5.5% of which are singletons. The sample consisted of PBMCs, either bulk or a sorted T-cell subset (CD4+, CD8+, memory, or dextramer-sorted; not recorded which), taken 15 days after the yellow fever booster vaccination. Receptors originate from a man aged 25-45 years who received the YFV17D yellow fever vaccine.

The sample holds many counts of this clonotype. V gene TRBV20-1 combines with J gene TRBJ2-3; 8 nucleotides align to TRBD2. Germline loops: CDR1 DFQATT, CDR2 SNEGSKA (reference sequence). This CDR3 region has 13 residues. V lost 6 bases, J lost 3 bases, and 5 bases stayed unmatched. CDR3 DNA sequence: TGCAGTGCCACGGGAGGGCCTACAGATACGCAGTATTTT. Translating it yields CSATGGPTDTQYF.

This clonotype was observed at least ten times. This chain links TRBV4-2 with TRBJ2-7; D is unresolved. V was shortened by 1 base and J by 4 bases, with 8 bases between the two germline ends. The length of the CDR3 is 13 residues. CDR1 and CDR2 (germline): LGHNA, YNFKEQ. CDR3 sequence: CASSQVGIYEQYF. CDR3 DNA: TGTGCCAGCAGCCAAGTAGGGATATACGAGCAGTACTTC.

At least ten counts were recorded for this clonotype. The chain has TRBV6-5 and TRBJ1-1, with no clear D. CDR3 length: 14 residues. Trimming took 4 bases from V and 4 from J, leaving 13 bases between them. Germline loops: CDR1 MNHEY, CDR2 SVGAGI. The CDR3 protein is CASSSWGWGTEAFF. In DNA form, the CDR3 reads TGTGCCAGCAGTTCCTGGGGTTGGGGCACTGAAGCTTTCTTT.

This clonotype was seen at least ten times. The chain combines TRBV5-1 with TRBJ1-6; D remains unclear. Germline values: CDR1 SGHRS, CDR2 YFSETQ. This CDR3 contains 16 residues. V shed 1 base and J shed 8 bases, with 16 bases lying between them. The CDR3 DNA follows: TGCGCCAGCAGCTTGCGTCAGGAAAGTGCGGATTCACCCCTCCACTTT. Its translation is CASSLRQESADSPLHF.

At least ten counts were recorded for this clonotype. This chain joins TRBV15 and TRBJ2-1; 10 nucleotides line up with TRBD2. The germline V gene has CDR1 LNHNV and CDR2 YYDKDF (reference sequence). The V gene end was trimmed by 1 base and the J gene end by 9 bases; junction bases not matched to a gene: 6. There are 15 residues in the CDR3. CDR3 protein: CATSRASGSSSEQFF. As DNA, the CDR3 is TGTGCCACCAGCAGAGCTAGCGGGAGTTCTAGTGAGCAGTTCTTC.

This clonotype has ten or more counts. CDR3 nucleotides: TGTGCCAGCAGCTTGCGCACAGATACGCAGTATTTT. It encodes CASSLRTDTQYF. The chain is built from TRBV5-5 and TRBJ2-3; D call uncertain. The ends were cut back, 1 base at V and 1 base at J, with 1 base in the middle. Germline V gives CDR1 SGHKS, CDR2 YYEKEE (reference sequence). CDR3 length equals 12 residues.

This clonotype was found many times. The CDR3 DNA sequence: TGCGCCAGCAGCCAGGGGGTAGGGGGAAGGGAGACCCAGTACTTC. It specifies CASSQGVGGRETQYF. This chain joins TRBV4-3 and TRBJ2-5; D might be TRBD1 (6 bases). V was cut by 3 bases and J by 5 bases, with 16 bases left in between. Looked up from germline, CDR1 is LGHNA and CDR2 is YSLEER. This CDR3 contains 15 residues.

Ten or more counts support this clonotype. This rearrangement joins TRBV7-2 to TRBJ2-3; D call uncertain. Trimming removed 5 bases at V and 5 bases at J, with 17 bases between. The CDR3 is made up of 15 amino acids. The germline gives CDR1 SGHTA, CDR2 FQGNSA. As DNA, the CDR3 is TGTGCCAGCAGCCCCTGGAAACTTACAAGAGATACGCAGTATTTT. Translated: CASSPWKLTRDTQYF.

This clonotype was seen repeatedly, ten times or more. The chain combines TRBV7-2 with TRBJ2-5; 8 bases are shared with TRBD1. V lost 5 bases, J lost 5 bases, and 7 bases stayed unmatched. The CDR3 extends over 14 amino acids. Germline V gives CDR1 SGHTA, CDR2 FQGNSA. CDR3 in amino acids: CASSPDRVVETQYF. The CDR3 DNA sequence: TGTGCCAGCAGCCCGGACAGGGTGGTTGAGACCCAGTACTTC. The entire variable domain, with the rest obtained from reference TRBV7-2 and TRBJ2-5, is as follows: GAGVSQSPSNKVTEKGKDVELRCDPISGHTALYWYRQSLGQGLEFLIYFQGNSAPDKSGLPSDRFSAERTGGSVSTLTIQRTQQEDSAVYLCASSPDRVVETQYFGPGTRLLVL.

By sample share, this clonotype is medium-sized (0.01 to 0.1%). This chain joins TRBV18 and TRBJ2-1; D call uncertain. The CDR3 is 11 amino acids. The V gene lost 3 bases and the J gene lost 8 bases, with 5 bases spanning the gap. Germline CDR1 KGHSH, CDR2 LQKENI. The CDR3 DNA reads TGTGCCAGCTCACCGGAGTATGAGCAGTTCTTC. Encoded protein: CASSPEYEQFF.

This clonotype was seen once. Given a much more abundant clone one base away, this may be a read error. The chain has TRBV5-1 and TRBJ2-5; D gene ambiguous. CDR3 length: 14 amino acids. The ends were cut back, 0 bases at V and 3 bases at J, with 9 bases in the middle. Looked up from germline, CDR1 is SGHRS and CDR2 is YFSETQ. The CDR3 DNA reads as TGCGCCAGCAGCTTGGGCGGCCCCGAAGAGACCCAGTACTTC. Translated: CASSLGGPEETQYF.

This clonotype was observed many times. The chain has TRBV5-1 and TRBJ2-1; a possible D gene is TRBD1 (5 bases). This CDR3 has 15 amino acids. From germline, CDR1 is SGHRS and CDR2 YFSETQ. The germline V and J ends were trimmed by 0 bases and 0 bases, with 7 bases remaining between them. CDR3 loop: CASSLGQGSYNEQFF. The CDR3 bases are TGCGCCAGCAGCTTGGGGCAGGGCTCCTACAATGAGCAGTTCTTC.

This clonotype was counted ten times or more. This chain links TRBV9 with TRBJ2-2; possibly TRBD2 for D (7 bases). CDR3 length: 19 residues. The V end was cut by 6 bases, the J end by 0 bases, with 24 bases between. Germline loops: CDR1 SGDLS, CDR2 YYNGEE. CDR3 bases: TGTGCCAGCACATATAGGCCTAGGGAGGGGGTCTCGAACACCGGGGAGCTGTTTTTT. It codes for CASTYRPREGVSNTGELFF.

CDR3 sequence reads: CASQGEGTQYF. In DNA, the CDR3 is TGCGCCAGCCAAGGGGAGGGGACGCAGTATTTT. The chain joins TRBV4-3 to TRBJ2-3, with 7 bases fitting TRBD2. With V trimmed by 8 bases and J by 9 bases, 5 bases remained unmatched. The germline gives CDR1 LGHNA, CDR2 YSLEER. This CDR3 spans 11 amino acids.

This clonotype was detected ten times or more. The chain carries TRBV12-3 or TRBV12-4 and TRBJ2-7, with a tentative D call TRBD2 (5 bases). With 9 bases removed from V and 2 bases from J, the gap between germline ends came to 11 bases. There are 12 residues in the CDR3. CDR3 loop: CASGAEPYEQYF. DNA of the CDR3: TGTGCCAGTGGAGCGGAACCCTACGAGCAGTACTTC.

At least ten counts were recorded for this clonotype. The genes are TRBV4-1 and TRBJ1-4; 9 bases are shared with TRBD1. The germline gives CDR1 MGHRA, CDR2 YSYEKL. The CDR3 covers 17 residues. The junction had 8 bases not matched to a gene; V was cut back by 4 bases and J by 2 bases. The CDR3 DNA sequence: TGCGCCAGCAGCCGCCAGGACAGGGGCTTCACTAATGAAAAACTGTTTTTT. Translation gives CASSRQDRGFTNEKLFF.

This clonotype was counted at least ten times. The chain couples TRBV6-2 or TRBV6-3 to TRBJ2-1, with no clear D. The CDR3 covers 12 residues. Looked up from germline, CDR1 is MNHEY and CDR2 is SVGEGT. V gave up 5 bases and J gave up 4 bases, with 6 bases separating them. For the CDR3, the DNA is TGTGCCAGCAGTCGTCTTTACAATGAGCAGTTCTTC. It specifies CASSRLYNEQFF.

The chain recombines TRBV19 with TRBJ1-1, with D hard to call. The CDR3 is made up of 12 amino acids. Germline CDR1 and CDR2: LNHDA and SQIVND (reference sequence). The CDR3 DNA sequence: TGTGCTAGTGGTCGGAGGAACACTGAAGCTTTCTTT. It specifies CASGRRNTEAFF.

This clonotype appeared many times. The chain carries TRBV6-1 and TRBJ1-2; tentative D call: TRBD1 (6 bases). Germline loops: CDR1 MNHNS, CDR2 SASEGT. V was pared by 2 bases and J by 6 bases, with 13 bases between. The CDR3 extends over 14 amino acids. The CDR3 loop is CASSETGMTHGYTF. The DNA for the CDR3 is TGTGCCAGCAGTGAAACAGGGATGACTCATGGCTACACCTTC.

Many counts were recorded for this clonotype. The chain uses TRBV10-3 and TRBJ2-1, with 9 nucleotides matching TRBD2. The V gene end was trimmed by 8 bases and the J gene end by 6 bases; junction bases not matched to a gene: 5. Germline CDR1 is ENHRY and CDR2 is SYGVKD. This CDR3 region has 13 residues. Here the CDR3 reads CAIQLAGSNEQFF. The CDR3 bases are TGTGCCATCCAGCTAGCGGGAAGCAATGAGCAGTTCTTC.

This clonotype was seen many times. The chain joins TRBV10-1 to TRBJ2-2; 11 bases align to TRBD2. This CDR3 is 14 amino acids long. The germline CDR1 and CDR2 sequences are WNHNN and SYGVQD (reference sequence). Trimming took 5 bases from V and 6 from J; bases not matched to a gene: 2. As DNA, the CDR3 is TGCGCCAGCAGTACTAGCGGGAGTGCCGGGGAGCTGTTTTTT. Translation: CASSTSGSAGELFF.

In this sample, this clonotype is medium-sized. This sequence joins TRBV20-1 and TRBJ2-7; 11 bases match TRBD2. V shed 6 bases and J 6 bases; nucleotides not matched to a gene: 10. Germline assignment: CDR1 DFQATT and CDR2 SNEGSKA (reference sequence). The CDR3 is 14 residues long. The CDR3 nucleotides are TGCAGTGCGGCCCTAGCGGGAGGTACGGGCGAGCAGTACTTC. It codes for CSAALAGGTGEQYF.

This clonotype was seen repeatedly, ten times or more. The rearrangement uses TRBV5-5 and TRBJ2-7, with D perhaps assigned TRBD1 or TRBD2 (5 bases each). Trimming removed 1 base at V and 6 bases at J, with 14 bases between. This CDR3 spans 14 amino acids. Per germline, CDR1 SGHKS and CDR2 YYEKEE (reference sequence). The CDR3 nucleotides read TGTGCCAGCAGCTTGCCCCCATCTGGGGGCGAGCAGTACTTC. Residues: CASSLPPSGGEQYF.

This clonotype was seen ten or more times. The chain has TRBV18 and TRBJ2-1; tentative D call: TRBD2 (5 bases). The V and J ends lost 5 bases and 8 bases respectively, with 7 bases between them. The germline gives CDR1 KGHSH, CDR2 LQKENI. CDR3 size: 11 residues. The CDR3 spells CASSGGHEQFF. DNA for the CDR3: TGTGCCAGCTCAGGAGGACATGAGCAGTTCTTC.

This clonotype was recorded at least ten times. The genes are TRBV3-1 and TRBJ1-2; D is unresolved. CDR1 is LGHDT, CDR2 YNNKEL, per germline (reference sequence). There are 16 residues in the CDR3. The V and J ends lost 0 bases and 0 bases respectively, with 11 bases between them. CDR3 amino acids: CASSQEAVNANYGYTF. CDR3 nucleotide sequence: TGTGCCAGCAGCCAAGAAGCAGTGAATGCTAACTATGGCTACACCTTC.

This clonotype came up many times. This chain links TRBV29-1 with TRBJ2-6; D remains unclear. This CDR3 region has 15 residues. The germline V and J ends were trimmed by 7 bases and 1 base, with 14 bases remaining between them. From germline, CDR1 is SQVTM and CDR2 ANQGSEA. In nucleotides, the CDR3 is TGCAGCGCACTCTCTGACACTTCTGGGGCCAACGTCCTGACTTTC. Translation gives CSALSDTSGANVLTF.

This clonotype is medium-sized (0.01 to 0.1%) in the sample. The rearrangement uses TRBV4-3 and TRBJ2-1; tentatively, D is TRBD2 (5 bases). From germline, CDR1 is LGHNA and CDR2 YSLEER. The CDR3 contains 14 residues. V shed 0 bases and J shed 9 bases, with 12 bases lying between them. The CDR3 reads CASSQEVASTEQFF. CDR3 nucleotide sequence: TGCGCCAGCAGCCAAGAAGTCGCTAGCACTGAGCAGTTCTTC.